Below are 10 T cell receptor beta chains sequenced from a single sample in a study of cytomegalovirus exposure and HLA in healthy donors. The primer mix had 60 Vbeta and 13 Jbeta primers. Profiled with immunoSEQ multiplex PCR; TCRdb holds only in-frame clones, not every one. This table holds a few hundred thousand clones, 80% found once. Sequenced: PBMCs. Receptors were obtained from a girl between 2 and 10 years old in good health and CMV-seronegative.

The chain employs TRBV7-7 and TRBJ2-5; no firm D call. Germline loops: CDR1 SSHAT, CDR2 FNYEAQ (reference sequence). The CDR3 is made up of 15 amino acids. Trimming removed 1 base at V and 0 bases at J, with 9 bases between. The CDR3 sequence is CASSLGPGNQETQYF. CDR3 DNA sequence: TGTGCCAGCAGCTTAGGGCCAGGCAACCAAGAGACCCAGTACTTC.

This clone was detected only a few times. The DNA of the CDR3 is TGTGCCAGCAGTTTATGGCGCCCACGCCAGGTTAGTGAAAAACTGTTTTTT. Encoded protein: CASSLWRPRQVSEKLFF. V is TRBV28 and J is TRBJ1-4, with D uncertain. CDR1 is MDHEN, CDR2 SYDVKM, per germline. V gave up 0 bases and J gave up 7 bases, with 18 bases separating them. This CDR3 contains 17 residues.

Only one count was recorded for this clone. This chain links TRBV6-1 with TRBJ1-2; 9 bases agree with TRBD1. This CDR3 contains 14 residues. Looked up from germline, CDR1 is MNHNS and CDR2 is SASEGT. V trimming: 5 bases; J trimming: 4 bases; junction bases outside the gene matches: 5. The DNA of the CDR3 is TGTGCCAGCAGTCTAGACAGGGGGATCTATGGCTACACCTTC. It is translated as CASSLDRGIYGYTF.

This clone occurred once. CDR3 protein: CASRSIRGTQYF. The CDR3 bases are TGTGCCAGCCGATCAATTAGGGGTACGCAGTATTTT. J is TRBJ2-3 and V is TRBV6-5; tentatively, D is TRBD1 (5 bases). V lost 8 bases and J 8 bases, leaving 14 bases between the germline ends. Germline V gene data show CDR1 as MNHEY and CDR2 as SVGAGI. CDR3 length equals 12 residues.

The chain joins TRBV19 to TRBJ2-1; TRBD2 matches 7 bases. V lost 3 bases, J lost 6 bases, and 17 bases stayed unmatched. Germline values: CDR1 LNHDA, CDR2 SQIVND (reference sequence). The CDR3 has 18 residues. The CDR3 nucleotides are TGTGCCAGTAGTATGAAGAGGTGGCTAGCGGAGAGGGGCAATGAGCAGTTCTTC. Translated: CASSMKRWLAERGNEQFF.

Concerning this clone itself: One end of the junction fails to match germline, which may point to a read error. Other DNA sequences within the sample encode an identical CDR3. This rearrangement joins TRBV10-3 to TRBJ2-6; 12 bases match TRBD1. The length of the CDR3 is 17 residues. CDR1 is ENHRY and CDR2 is SYGVKD in the germline V gene. CDR3 DNA: TGTGCCATCAGTGGGGGACAGGGGGCGTTCGGGGCCAACGTCCTGACCTTC. This codes for CAISGGQGAFGANVLTF.

The chain is built from TRBV19 and TRBJ1-2; maybe TRBD1 (6 bases). CDR3 length equals 13 residues. The V gene's germline CDR1 is LNHDA and CDR2 SQIVND (reference sequence). Between the trimmed V and J ends, which lost 3 bases and 3 bases, there was a span of 8 bases. The CDR3 DNA reads TGTGCCAGTAGTATCCCAGGGGACTATGGCTACACCTTC. Its translation: CASSIPGDYGYTF.

This chain connects TRBV19 to TRBJ2-6, with D perhaps TRBD2 (6 bases). Germline V lookup: CDR1 LNHDA, CDR2 SQIVND (reference sequence). With 5 bases removed from V and 0 bases from J, the gap between germline ends came to 14 bases. CDR3 length equals 17 residues. CDR3 sequence reads: CASSVWRATSGANVLTF. The CDR3 DNA follows: TGTGCCAGTAGTGTTTGGAGGGCGACCTCTGGGGCCAACGTCCTGACTTTC. Looking up the rest from reference TRBV19 and TRBJ2-6 gives the full variable domain: DGGITQSPKYLFRKEGQNVTLSCEQNLNHDAMYWYRQDPGQGLRLIYYSQIVNDFQKGDIAEGYSVSREKKESFPLTVTSAQKNPTAFYLCASSVWRATSGANVLTFGAGSRLTVL.

The chain recombines TRBV18 with TRBJ1-2, with unresolved D. The germline V and J ends were trimmed by 3 bases and 5 bases, with 16 bases remaining between them. This CDR3 contains 15 residues. Per the germline V gene, CDR1 is KGHSH and CDR2 is LQKENI. The chain's CDR3 is CASSPSSFFGYGYTF. Written as DNA, the CDR3 is TGTGCCAGCTCACCGTCTTCCTTCTTCGGGTATGGCTACACCTTC.

The chain has TRBV4-1 and TRBJ1-1; maybe TRBD1 (6 bases). V was clipped by 1 base and J by 2 bases, with 11 bases between them. The germline V gene has CDR1 MGHRA and CDR2 YSYEKL. The CDR3 contains 15 residues. CDR3 sequence (DNA): TGCGCCAGCAGCCAAGCGGACAGACCTAACACTGAAGCTTTCTTT. Translating gives CASSQADRPNTEAFF.